This record looks at one T cell receptor beta chain sequence and its context. Measured with immunoSEQ multiplex PCR; TCRdb has only the in-frame clones, and not every one. The table shows around 99,000 clones, with around 89% occurring only once. The entry originates in a study of OX40 agonist ivuxolimab in advanced cancers. Study details: A diagnosis of hepatocellular carcinoma, melanoma, renal cell or head and neck cancer was present in dose-escalation patients.

V gave up 7 bases and J gave up 3 bases, with 13 bases separating them. The CDR3 totals 13 residues. Germline loops: CDR1 MNHNS, CDR2 SASEGT. This sequence joins TRBV6-1 and TRBJ2-7; D ambiguous. The source was CD4+ or CD8+ T cells sorted from blood, collected in a trial of the OX40 agonist ivuxolimab. The clonotype was recovered from an adult with an advanced solid tumor such as melanoma, head and neck, liver or kidney cancer. The CDR3 sequence: CASTFDGSYEQYF. In nucleotides, the CDR3 is TGTGCCAGCACCTTTGACGGAAGCTACGAGCAGTACTTC.